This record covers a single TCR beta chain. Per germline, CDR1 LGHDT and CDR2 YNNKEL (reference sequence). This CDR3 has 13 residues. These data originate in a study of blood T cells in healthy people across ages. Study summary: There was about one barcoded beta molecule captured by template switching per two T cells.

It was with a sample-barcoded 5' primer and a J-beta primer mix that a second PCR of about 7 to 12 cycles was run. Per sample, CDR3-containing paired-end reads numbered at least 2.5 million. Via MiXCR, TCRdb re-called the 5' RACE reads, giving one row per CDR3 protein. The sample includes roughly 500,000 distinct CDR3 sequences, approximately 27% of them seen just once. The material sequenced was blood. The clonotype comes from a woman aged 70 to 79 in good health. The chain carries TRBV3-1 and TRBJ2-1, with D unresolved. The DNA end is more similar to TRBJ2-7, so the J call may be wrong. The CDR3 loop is CASSRLISYEQYF. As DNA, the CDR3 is TGTGCCAGCAGCCGACTGATTTCCTACGAGCAGTACTTC.